The clone carrying this T cell receptor (beta chain) showed up just a few times. Antigen specificity is unknown. Unique molecular identifiers (one per individual cDNA molecule) were attached. TCRdb analysed the 5' RACE reads with MiXCR anew, one entry per CDR3 protein. Of about 69,000 distinct CDR3 sequences listed, about 9% are singletons. The entry originates in a study of early T cells in non-severe SARS-CoV-2 infection. Study in general: The study sequenced bulk RNA from unsorted whole blood, with chains unpaired.

Overall study findings and caveats: Lookups in VDJdb leaned toward anti-spike CD8 responses and missed private and CD4 specificities.

Trimming pared 1 base from V and 3 bases from J, leaving 3 bases between. Germline V gives CDR1 LGHDT, CDR2 YNNKEL (reference sequence). This CDR3 region has 12 residues. The chain recombines TRBV3-1 with TRBJ1-2, with no clear D. This receptor was identified in an adult who was a healthcare worker with PCR-confirmed SARS-CoV-2 infection or an uninfected control (not recorded which). Sequenced: whole blood. CDR3 amino acids: CASSQGDYGYTF. Written as DNA, the CDR3 is TGTGCCAGCAGCCAAGGGGACTATGGCTACACCTTC.